This entry features one TCR beta chain sequence. This sample is drawn from a study of blood T cell repertoires in COVID-19. Germline trimming cut 0 bases from V and 11 bases from J; bases unmatched to any gene: 12. This CDR3 contains 15 residues. CDR1 MNHEY and CDR2 SVGAGI come from the germline V gene. Authors' data handling: Amplification with reference gene primers provided the estimates of nucleated cell counts. Data came from immunoSEQ multiplex PCR; TCRdb stores just in-frame clones and leaves some out. V, J and clone size are those of that table, while D and trimming were read from the DNA. The table shows 300,000 to 350,000 clones, with 75% to 90% occurring only once. Symptom resolution, clearance, or two negative PCRs marked donors in Cohort 3 as recovered.

This clonotype was sampled from a man aged 30 to 39 who had recovered from COVID-19. The chain uses TRBV6-5 and TRBJ2-7; 8 bases map to TRBD2. The specimen was PBMCs or T cells enriched from blood (not recorded which). CDR3 sequence (DNA): TGTGCCAGCAGTTACTCTTGGGCAGCGGGGGAAGCGGAGTACTTC. It specifies CASSYSWAAGEAEYF.